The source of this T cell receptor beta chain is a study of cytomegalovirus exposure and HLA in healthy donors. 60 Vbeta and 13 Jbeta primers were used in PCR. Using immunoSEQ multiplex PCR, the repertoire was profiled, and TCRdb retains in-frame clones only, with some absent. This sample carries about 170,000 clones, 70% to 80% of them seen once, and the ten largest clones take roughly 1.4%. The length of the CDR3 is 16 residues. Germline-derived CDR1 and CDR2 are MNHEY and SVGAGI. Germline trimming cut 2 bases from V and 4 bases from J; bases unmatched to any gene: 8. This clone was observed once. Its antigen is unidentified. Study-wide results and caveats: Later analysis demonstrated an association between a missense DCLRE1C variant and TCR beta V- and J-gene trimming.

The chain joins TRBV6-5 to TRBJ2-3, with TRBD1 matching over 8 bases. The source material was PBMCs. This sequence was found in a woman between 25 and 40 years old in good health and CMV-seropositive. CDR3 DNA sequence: TGTGCCAGCAGTTACGGGACTCAGGGGGCTGCAGATACGCAGTATTTT. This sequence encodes CASSYGTQGAADTQYF.